The 18 T cell receptor beta chains below all came from one sample that was sequenced in a study of T cell responses to AZD1222 COVID-19 vaccine. Profiled with immunoSEQ multiplex PCR; TCRdb holds only in-frame clones, not every one. The repertoire holds 150,000 or so clones, with about 90% as singletons. The sequences come from peripheral blood, collected on day 0 of AZD1222 vaccination. These receptors were collected from an adult in good health.

This chain connects TRBV7-2 to TRBJ2-3; the match to TRBD2 covers 8 bases. The germline V gene has CDR1 SGHTA and CDR2 FQGNSA. J was trimmed by 2 bases and V by 3 bases; bases with no gene match: 4. The CDR3 contains 15 residues. This CDR3 reads CASSFQAGDTDTQYF. DNA of the CDR3: TGTGCCAGCAGCTTCCAAGCGGGGGACACAGATACGCAGTATTTT.

The V gene is TRBV6-1, the J gene TRBJ1-2; 7 bases fit TRBD1. Germline CDR1 reads MNHNS; CDR2 reads SASEGT. Trimming removed 3 bases from V and 7 bases from J; junction bases left unmatched: 2. This CDR3 has 12 amino acids. CDR3 nucleotides: TGTGCCAGCAGTGACGACAGGGTTGGCTACACCTTC. It yields the protein CASSDDRVGYTF.

The V call is TRBV6-2 or TRBV6-3, the J call TRBJ1-2; D might be TRBD1 (6 bases). Germline V gene data show CDR1 as MNHEY and CDR2 as SVGEGT. This CDR3 has 17 amino acids. Between the trimmed V and J ends, which lost 0 bases and 0 bases, there was a span of 14 bases. CDR3 DNA: TGTGCCAGCAGTTACTCTCCCGGACAGCGAGCTAACTATGGCTACACCTTC. This codes for CASSYSPGQRANYGYTF.

The chain links TRBV27 to TRBJ2-7; the D is unclear. Germline CDR1 is MNHEY and CDR2 is SMNVEV (reference sequence). Trimming removed 2 bases from V and 6 bases from J, with 14 bases in between. This CDR3 contains 14 residues. The CDR3 nucleotides read TGTGCCAGCAGTTTAAGGCCTCAGCAGCGCGAGCAGTACTTC. Encoded protein: CASSLRPQQREQYF.

The V gene is TRBV27, the J gene TRBJ2-3, with a weak D call TRBD2 (5 bases). Trimming shortened V by 2 bases and J by 7 bases, and 25 bases separated the two germline ends. From germline, CDR1 is MNHEY and CDR2 SMNVEV (reference sequence). The CDR3 has 18 amino acids. The CDR3 DNA reads TGTGCCAGCAGTTTAGCCCCCGCGGCGGGCCCCGGAGGTTATACGCAGTATTTT. The encoded protein is CASSLAPAAGPGGYTQYF.

This clone was recorded only once. The chain uses TRBV28 and TRBJ1-4; D is perhaps TRBD1 (6 bases). The CDR3 is 15 residues long. Germline values: CDR1 MDHEN, CDR2 SYDVKM. Trimming stripped 5 bases from V and 7 bases from J, with 17 bases between. CDR3 sequence (DNA): TGTGCCAGCAGTCGCATCCTGGGGGGGCGTGAAAAACTGTTTTTT. Protein product: CASSRILGGREKLFF. Drawing the rest from reference TRBV28 and TRBJ1-4, the complete variable domain is DVKVTQSSRYLVKRTGEKVFLECVQDMDHENMFWYRQDPGLGLRLIYFSYDVKMKEKGDIPEGYSVSREKKERFSLILESASTNQTSMYLCASSRILGGREKLFFGSGTQLSVL.

The chain links TRBV30 to TRBJ1-5, with D hard to call. Trimming pared 5 bases from V and 2 bases from J, leaving 10 bases between. CDR1 and CDR2 (germline): GTSNPN, SVGIG (reference sequence). This CDR3 is 13 amino acids long. CDR3 nucleotide sequence: TGTGCCTGGGGTCTCGGGGGCAATCAGCCCCAGCATTTT. It translates to CAWGLGGNQPQHF.

The J gene is TRBJ1-2, the V gene TRBV3-1 (or the pseudogene TRBV3-2); possibly TRBD1 for D (5 bases). The V gene lost 3 bases and the J gene lost 8 bases, with 19 bases spanning the gap. The CDR3 runs to 15 residues. Germline V gene sequence: CDR1 LGHDT, CDR2 YNNKEL (reference sequence). This chain's CDR3 is CASSHRVRDFRGYTF. The CDR3 coding sequence is TGTGCCAGCAGCCACCGCGTCAGGGATTTTCGAGGCTACACCTTC.

V and J are TRBV27 and TRBJ1-1; D not resolved. V lost 3 bases and J 0 bases, leaving 8 bases between the germline ends. Germline lookup yields CDR1 MNHEY and CDR2 SMNVEV (reference sequence). The CDR3 runs 14 residues. The CDR3 nucleotides read TGTGCCAGCAGTTTGATGGGGATGAACACTGAAGCTTTCTTT. Protein sequence: CASSLMGMNTEAFF.

This clone was recorded a few times. The chain carries TRBV4-3 and TRBJ1-2; no clear D gene. The length of the CDR3 is 17 residues. CDR1 LGHNA and CDR2 YSLEER come from the germline V gene. The V end lost 1 base, the J end lost 4 bases, and 19 bases lay between the germline ends. CDR3 in amino acids: CASSQGLGLWAGYGYTF. The CDR3 DNA is TGCGCCAGCAGCCAAGGGTTGGGCCTTTGGGCTGGCTATGGCTACACCTTC.

The chain joins TRBV28 to TRBJ1-1; D gene unclear. The V gene lost 3 bases and the J gene lost 0 bases, with 8 bases spanning the gap. From germline, CDR1 is MDHEN and CDR2 SYDVKM. The CDR3 has 14 residues. Here the CDR3 reads CASSFHRLNTEAFF. The DNA for the CDR3 is TGTGCCAGCAGTTTTCATCGGTTGAACACTGAAGCTTTCTTT.

The V call is TRBV4-1, the J call TRBJ2-7; D may match TRBD1 or TRBD2 (5 bases each). The CDR3 is made up of 16 amino acids. Germline CDR1 reads MGHRA; CDR2 reads YSYEKL. V lost 0 bases and J lost 3, with 15 bases in between. The CDR3 spells CASSQDLGTRDYEQYF. CDR3 nucleotide sequence: TGCGCCAGCAGCCAAGACCTCGGGACCAGGGACTACGAGCAGTACTTC.

The V call is TRBV5-5, the J call TRBJ2-7; 9 bases align to TRBD2. This CDR3 comprises 15 residues. Germline V lookup: CDR1 SGHKS, CDR2 YYEKEE (reference sequence). Germline trimming cut 0 bases from V and 3 bases from J; bases unmatched to any gene: 4. The CDR3 DNA is TGTGCCAGCAGCTTGGCGAGGACTAGCGACTACGAGCAGTACTTC. Its translation: CASSLARTSDYEQYF.

V and J are TRBV2 and TRBJ2-7, with 9 nucleotides matching TRBD2. Germline V gives CDR1 SNHLY, CDR2 FYNNEI. This CDR3 has 15 residues. The ends lost 0 bases at V and 4 bases at J; junction bases unmatched: 4. CDR3 nucleotides: TGTGCCAGCAGTGAAGCTCTAGCGGGGCTTTACGAGCAGTACTTC. Its translation: CASSEALAGLYEQYF.

J is TRBJ2-1 and V is TRBV7-7, with D possibly TRBD2 on 5 matching bases. The V and J ends lost 5 bases and 0 bases respectively, with 14 bases between them. The germline V gene encodes CDR1 SSHAT and CDR2 FNYEAQ (reference sequence). CDR3 length equals 16 residues. The CDR3 DNA is TGTGCCAGCAGCGCCGGACTTCTAAGCTCCTACAATGAGCAGTTCTTC. Protein: CASSAGLLSSYNEQFF.

The chain links TRBV6-1 to TRBJ1-2; 9 bases fit TRBD1. Trimming cost V 3 bases and J 4 bases; bases outside gene matches: 6. From germline, CDR1 is MNHNS and CDR2 SASEGT. The CDR3 consists of 15 residues. The CDR3 DNA is TGTGCCAGCAGTGATAATTTGGGACAGGGCTATGGCTACACCTTC. Translation: CASSDNLGQGYGYTF.

The chain carries TRBV27 and TRBJ1-2; 7 nucleotides agree with TRBD1. This CDR3 has 14 amino acids. The germline V gene has CDR1 MNHEY and CDR2 SMNVEV (reference sequence). V lost 6 bases, J lost 5 bases, and 9 bases stayed unmatched. The CDR3 region is CASSPRTGTYGYTF. Here the CDR3 DNA reads TGTGCCAGCAGCCCCCGGACAGGAACTTATGGCTACACCTTC.

The chain joins TRBV7-2 to TRBJ2-7, with 12 nucleotides matching TRBD2. Unmatched junction bases numbered 9, after V lost 4 bases and J lost 5 bases. The CDR3 is made up of 16 amino acids. In germline, CDR1 is SGHTA, CDR2 FQGNSA. As DNA, the CDR3 is TGTGCCAGCAGCTCTGGACTAGCGGGGCTCGGGAACGAGCAGTACTTC. Its protein product is CASSSGLAGLGNEQYF.